This TCR beta chain is from a study of shared clonotypes between healthy human individuals. Study-level information: Per donor, three plates held CD4 naive cells, three held CD4 memory, two held CD8 naive and one held CD8 memory.

Donors were Caucasian adults residing in Nashville, Tennessee, USA. Subsets obtained from CD4+ cells comprised CD45RA+ naive and CD45RA-negative memory cells. Points on this clone: Antigen unknown.

V was cut by 2 bases and J by 0 bases, with 15 bases left in between. Germline V lookup: CDR1 SGHNT, CDR2 YYREEE (reference sequence). The CDR3 sequence is 17 residues long. Measured with immunoSEQ multiplex PCR; TCRdb has only the in-frame clones, and not every one. Of 1,500,000 or so clones listed, roughly 96% are singletons. Study findings and constraints: Clonotype sharing among the donors was expected to vary with sequencing depth.

Sequencing was performed on naive CD4+ T cells sorted from blood. Specified subset: CD45RA+ positively selected. This receptor was taken from a man aged 25-40 years in good health. This chain connects TRBV5-4 to TRBJ1-3; the D gene is possibly TRBD1 (5 bases). CDR3 in DNA: TGTGCCAGCAGCTTAGACAGAACCTGGAGCTCTGGAAACACCATATATTTT. Protein product: CASSLDRTWSSGNTIYF.